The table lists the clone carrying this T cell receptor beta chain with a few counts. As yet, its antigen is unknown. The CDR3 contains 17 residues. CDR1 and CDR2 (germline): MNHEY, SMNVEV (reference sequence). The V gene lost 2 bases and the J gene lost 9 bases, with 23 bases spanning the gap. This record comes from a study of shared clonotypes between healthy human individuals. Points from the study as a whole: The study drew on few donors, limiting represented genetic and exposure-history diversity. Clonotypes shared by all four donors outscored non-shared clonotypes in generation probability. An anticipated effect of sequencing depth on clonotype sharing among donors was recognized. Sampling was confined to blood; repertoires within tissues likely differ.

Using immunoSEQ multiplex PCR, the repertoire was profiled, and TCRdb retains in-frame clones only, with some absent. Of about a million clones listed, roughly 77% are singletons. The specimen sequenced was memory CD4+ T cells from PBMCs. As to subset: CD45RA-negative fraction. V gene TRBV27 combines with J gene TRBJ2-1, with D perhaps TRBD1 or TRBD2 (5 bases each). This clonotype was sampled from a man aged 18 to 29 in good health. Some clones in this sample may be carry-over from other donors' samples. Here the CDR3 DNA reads TGTGCCAGCAGTTTACGATCGATTGGGGGTATGGCTAGTGAGCAGTTCTTC. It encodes CASSLRSIGGMASEQFF.